These T cell receptor beta chains were read from a single sample in a study of T cells after yellow fever vaccination. TCRdb itself ran the 5' RACE reads through MiXCR, one entry per CDR3 protein. The sample records 620,000 or so distinct CDR3 sequences, about a sixth being singletons. This sample comprised PBMCs, obtained 4 to 5 days after the first yellow fever vaccination. These receptor sequences come from a man between 18 and 29 years old who received the YFV17D yellow fever vaccine. CDR3s include the opening cysteine and the closing phenylalanine or tryptophan. The D gene is left open where the match is weak. Not all rows give a size; the values are once, few, many and, for expanded clones, a class.

>-|TRBV20-1|TRBJ2-2|-
CSGGTANTGELFF
TGCAGTGGCGGGACAGCGAACACCGGGGAGCTGTTTTTT
>TRBD2|TRBV28|TRBJ2-3|few
CASSRGLAGGPQYF
TGTGCCAGCAGTCGAGGACTAGCGGGCGGCCCGCAGTATTTT
>-|TRBV18|TRBJ2-3|-
CASSPSGVDTQYF
TGTGCCAGCTCACCATCAGGAGTAGATACGCAGTATTTT
>TRBD1|TRBV4-3|TRBJ1-2|-
CASSQDRATGVGGYTF
TGCGCCAGCAGCCAAGATCGAGCCACAGGGGTGGGGGGCTACACCTTC
>TRBD1|TRBV12-3/TRBV12-4|TRBJ1-6|many
CASSRDRGNSPLHF
TGTGCCAGCAGCAGGGACAGGGGAAATTCACCCCTCCACTTT
>TRBD1|TRBV6-2/TRBV6-3|TRBJ2-6|-
CASSPYRGRGANVLTF
TGTGCCAGCAGTCCCTACAGGGGGCGCGGGGCCAACGTCCTGACTTTC
>TRBD2|TRBV4-2|TRBJ2-3|few
CASSPYFGLANTDTQYF
TGTGCCAGCAGCCCCTACTTCGGACTAGCCAATACAGATACGCAGTATTTT
>-|TRBV5-6|TRBJ1-1|-
CASIQNPNTEAFF
TGTGCCAGCATCCAGAACCCGAACACTGAAGCTTTCTTT
>-|TRBV4-3|TRBJ1-6|few
CASSQAGPISPLHF
TGCGCCAGCAGCCAGGCTGGCCCAATTTCACCCCTCCACTTT
>TRBD1|TRBV30|TRBJ1-6|few
CAWSVVGTVYNSPLHF
TGTGCCTGGAGTGTAGTCGGGACAGTCTATAATTCACCCCTCCACTTT
>-|TRBV6-1|TRBJ2-1|-
CASSVRGGYNEQFF
TGTGCCAGCAGCGTGAGGGGGGGATACAATGAGCAGTTCTTC
>TRBD2|TRBV5-1|TRBJ2-2|many
CASSAREANTGELFF
TGCGCCAGCAGCGCGCGGGAGGCGAACACCGGGGAGCTGTTTTTT
>-|TRBV6-5|TRBJ2-6|-
CASSYKYSGANVLTF
TGTGCCAGCAGTTACAAGTACTCTGGGGCCAACGTCCTGACTTTC
>-|TRBV2|TRBJ2-3|few
CASQKMTLRTDTQYF
TGTGCCAGCCAAAAAATGACATTACGCACAGATACGCAGTATTTT
>TRBD2|TRBV7-7|TRBJ2-2|-
CASSRTSGEPNTGELFF
TGTGCCAGCAGCAGGACTAGCGGGGAACCGAACACCGGGGAGCTGTTTTTT
>-|TRBV9|TRBJ2-3|few
CASSVGGGWSTDTQYF
TGTGCCAGCAGCGTAGGCGGGGGCTGGAGCACAGATACGCAGTATTTT
>-|TRBV7-2|TRBJ2-4|-
CASSGRDELNIQYF
TGTGCCAGCAGCGGGCGGGACGAATTAAACATTCAGTACTTC
>-|TRBV5-1|TRBJ2-5|-
CASSHPLLGETQYF
TGCGCCAGCAGCCACCCCCTACTAGGGGAGACCCAGTACTTC
>-|TRBV6-5|TRBJ2-5|-
CASSYSINEGGDQYF
TGTGCCAGCAGTTACTCGATAAATGAAGGGGGGGACCAGTACTTC
>TRBD1|TRBV6-1|TRBJ2-2|few
CASGYRTGNTGELFF
TGTGCCAGCGGGTATCGGACAGGGAACACCGGGGAGCTGTTTTTT